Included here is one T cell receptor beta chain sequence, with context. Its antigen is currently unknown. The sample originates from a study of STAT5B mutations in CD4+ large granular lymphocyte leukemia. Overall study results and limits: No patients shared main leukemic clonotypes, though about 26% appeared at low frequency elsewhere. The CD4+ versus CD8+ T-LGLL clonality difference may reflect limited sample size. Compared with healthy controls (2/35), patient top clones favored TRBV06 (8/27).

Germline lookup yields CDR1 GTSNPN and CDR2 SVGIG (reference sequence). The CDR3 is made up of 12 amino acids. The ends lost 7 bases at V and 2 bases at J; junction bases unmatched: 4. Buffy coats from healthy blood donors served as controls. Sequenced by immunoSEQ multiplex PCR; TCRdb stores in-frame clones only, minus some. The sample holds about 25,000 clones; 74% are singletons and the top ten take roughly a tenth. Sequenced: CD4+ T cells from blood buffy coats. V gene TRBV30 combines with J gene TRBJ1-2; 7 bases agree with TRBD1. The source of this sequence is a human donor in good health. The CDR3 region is CAYNRGNYGYTF. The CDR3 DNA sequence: TGTGCCTACAACAGGGGAAACTATGGCTACACCTTC. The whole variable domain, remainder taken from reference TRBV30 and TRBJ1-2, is SQTIHQWPATLVQPVGSPLSLECTVEGTSNPNLYWYRQAAGRGLQLLFYSVGIGQISSEVPQNLSASRPQDRQFILSSKKLLLSDSGFYLCAYNRGNYGYTFGSGTRLTVV.